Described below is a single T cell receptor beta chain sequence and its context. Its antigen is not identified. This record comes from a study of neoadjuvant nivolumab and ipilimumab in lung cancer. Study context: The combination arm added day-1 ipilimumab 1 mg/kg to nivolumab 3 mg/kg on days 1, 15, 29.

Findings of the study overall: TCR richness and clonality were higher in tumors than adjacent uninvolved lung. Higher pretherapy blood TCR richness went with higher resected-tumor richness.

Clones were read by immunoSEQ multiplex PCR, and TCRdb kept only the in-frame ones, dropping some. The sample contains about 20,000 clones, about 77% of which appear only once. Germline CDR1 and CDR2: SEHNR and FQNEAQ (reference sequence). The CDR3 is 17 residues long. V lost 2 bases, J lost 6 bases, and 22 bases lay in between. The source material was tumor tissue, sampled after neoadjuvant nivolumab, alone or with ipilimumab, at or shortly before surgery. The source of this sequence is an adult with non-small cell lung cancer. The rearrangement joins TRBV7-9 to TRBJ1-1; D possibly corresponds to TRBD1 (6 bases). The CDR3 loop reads CASSLITRGGIIAEAFF. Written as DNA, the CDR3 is TGTGCCAGCAGCTTAATTACGAGGGGGGGAATTATCGCTGAAGCTTTCTTT. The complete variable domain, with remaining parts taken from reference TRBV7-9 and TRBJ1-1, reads DTGVSQNPRHKITKRGQNVTFRCDPISEHNRLYWYRQTLGQGPEFLTYFQNEAQLEKSRLLSDRFSAERPKGSFSTLEIQRTEQGDSAMYLCASSLITRGGIIAEAFFGQGTRLTVV.